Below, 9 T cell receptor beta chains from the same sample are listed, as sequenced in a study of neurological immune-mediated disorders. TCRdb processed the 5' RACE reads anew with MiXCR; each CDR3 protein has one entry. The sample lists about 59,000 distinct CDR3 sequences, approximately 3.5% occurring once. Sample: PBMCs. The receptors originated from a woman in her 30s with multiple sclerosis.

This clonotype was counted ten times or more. The DNA of the CDR3 is TGCGCCAGCAGCTTGTCTGGAAATAGCAATCAGCCCCAGCATTTT. Its translation: CASSLSGNSNQPQHF. The J gene is TRBJ1-5, the V gene TRBV5-1; D remains unclear. The CDR3 has 15 amino acids. CDR1 and CDR2 from the germline V gene are SGHRS and YFSETQ. V was trimmed by 1 base and J by 0 bases, leaving 8 bases between them. Full variable domain (rest looked up from reference TRBV5-1 and TRBJ1-5): KAGVTQTPRYLIKTRGQQVTLSCSPISGHRSVSWYQQTPGQGLQFLFEYFSETQRNKGNFPGRFSGRQFSNSRSEMNVSTLELGDSALYLCASSLSGNSNQPQHFGDGTRLSIL.

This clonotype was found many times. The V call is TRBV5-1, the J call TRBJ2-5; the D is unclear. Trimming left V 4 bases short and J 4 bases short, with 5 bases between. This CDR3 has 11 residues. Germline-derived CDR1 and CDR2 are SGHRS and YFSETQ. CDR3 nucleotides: TGCGCCAGCAGCGTCCGAGAGACCCAGTACTTC. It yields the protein CASSVRETQYF.

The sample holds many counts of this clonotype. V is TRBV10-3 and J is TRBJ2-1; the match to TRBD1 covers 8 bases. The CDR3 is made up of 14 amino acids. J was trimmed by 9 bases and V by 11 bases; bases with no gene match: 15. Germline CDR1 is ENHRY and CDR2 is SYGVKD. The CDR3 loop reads CAVGQGMVGGEQFF. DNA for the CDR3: TGTGCCGTCGGACAGGGAATGGTCGGGGGTGAGCAGTTCTTC.

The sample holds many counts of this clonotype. CDR3 residues: CASSLVPGQGYEQYF. The CDR3 DNA is TGCGCCAGCAGCTTGGTCCCGGGACAGGGGTACGAGCAGTACTTC. The genes are TRBV5-1 and TRBJ2-7; TRBD1 matches at 10 bases. The trim removed 0 bases at V and 4 bases at J, leaving 4 bases unmatched. The CDR3 has 15 residues. Germline V gene lookup returns CDR1 SGHRS and CDR2 YFSETQ.

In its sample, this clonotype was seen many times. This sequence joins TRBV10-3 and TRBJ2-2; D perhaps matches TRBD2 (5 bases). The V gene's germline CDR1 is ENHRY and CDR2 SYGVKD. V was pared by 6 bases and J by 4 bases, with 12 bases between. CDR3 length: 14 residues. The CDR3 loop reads CAIRTSGFTGELFF. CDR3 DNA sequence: TGTGCCATCAGAACGTCGGGGTTCACCGGGGAGCTGTTTTTT.

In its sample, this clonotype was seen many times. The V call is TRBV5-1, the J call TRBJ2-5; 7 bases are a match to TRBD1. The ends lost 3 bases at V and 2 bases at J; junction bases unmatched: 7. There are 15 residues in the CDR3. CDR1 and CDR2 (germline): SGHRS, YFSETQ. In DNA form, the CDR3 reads TGCGCCAGCAGCTCGACTTCGACAGGGCAAGAGACCCAGTACTTC. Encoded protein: CASSSTSTGQETQYF.

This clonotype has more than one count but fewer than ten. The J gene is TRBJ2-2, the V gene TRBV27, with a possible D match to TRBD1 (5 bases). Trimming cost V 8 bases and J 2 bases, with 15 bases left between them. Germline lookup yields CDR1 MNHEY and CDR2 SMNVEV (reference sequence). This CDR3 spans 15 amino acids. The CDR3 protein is CASRNRQTNTGELFF. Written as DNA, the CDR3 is TGTGCCAGCCGAAATCGACAGACCAACACCGGGGAGCTGTTTTTT.

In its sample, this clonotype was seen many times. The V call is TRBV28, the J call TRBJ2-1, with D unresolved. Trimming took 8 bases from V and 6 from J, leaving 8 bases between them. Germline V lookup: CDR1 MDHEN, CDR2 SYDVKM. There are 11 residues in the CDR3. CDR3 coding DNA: TGTGCCAGCGGCCACTTCAATGAGCAGTTCTTC. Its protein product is CASGHFNEQFF.

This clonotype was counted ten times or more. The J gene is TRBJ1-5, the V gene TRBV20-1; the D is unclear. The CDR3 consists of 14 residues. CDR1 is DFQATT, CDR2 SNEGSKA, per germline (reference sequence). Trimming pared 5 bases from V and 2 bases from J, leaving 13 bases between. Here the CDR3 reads CSAGVPGGNQPQHF. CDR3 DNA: TGCAGTGCTGGGGTTCCTGGAGGCAATCAGCCCCAGCATTTT.